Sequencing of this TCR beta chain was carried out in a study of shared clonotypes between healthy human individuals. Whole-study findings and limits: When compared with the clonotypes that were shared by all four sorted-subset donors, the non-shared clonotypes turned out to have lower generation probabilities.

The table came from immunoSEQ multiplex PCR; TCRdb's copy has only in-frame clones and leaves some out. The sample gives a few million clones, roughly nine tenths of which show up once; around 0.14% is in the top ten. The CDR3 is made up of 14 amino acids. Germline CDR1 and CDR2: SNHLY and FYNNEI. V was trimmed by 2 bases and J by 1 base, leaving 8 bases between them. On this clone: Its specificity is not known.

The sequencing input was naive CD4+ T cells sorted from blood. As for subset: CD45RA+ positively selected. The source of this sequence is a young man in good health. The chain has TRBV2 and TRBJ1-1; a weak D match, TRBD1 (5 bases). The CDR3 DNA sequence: TGTGCCAGCAGTGAATCTAGGGGGAACACTGAAGCTTTCTTT. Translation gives CASSESRGNTEAFF. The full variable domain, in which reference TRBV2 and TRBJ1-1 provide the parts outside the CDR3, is EPEVTQTPSHQVTQMGQEVILRCVPISNHLYFYWYRQILGQKVEFLVSFYNNEISEKSEIFDDQFSVERPDGSNFTLKIRSTKLEDSAMYFCASSESRGNTEAFFGQGTRLTVV.